This T cell receptor beta chain appears in the sequencing data of a study of a mutant IDH1 vaccine in newly diagnosed glioma. Concerning this clone itself: Its matching antigen is unknown.

Profiled with immunoSEQ multiplex PCR; TCRdb holds only in-frame clones, not every one. The data hold 50,000 to 85,000 clones, with approximately 84% observed a single time. V was pared by 0 bases and J by 2 bases, with 5 bases of the junction left unmatched. There are 16 residues in the CDR3. The germline CDR1 and CDR2 sequences are SGHRS and YFSETQ. The sample's time point: week 23, last vaccination. Vaccinated patients received 300 ug of mutant IDH1 20-mer peptide per dose, with topical imiquimod. The chain has TRBV5-1 and TRBJ2-5, with TRBD1 matching 9 bases. The source is a man between 18 and 29 years old with glioma. Here the sequenced sample was PBMCs, taken from a glioma patient whose treatment included an IDH1 peptide vaccine. CDR3 nucleotide sequence: TGCGCCAGCAGCTTGGGGGGGACAGGGCAGCAAGAGACCCAGTACTTC. This sequence encodes CASSLGGTGQQETQYF.